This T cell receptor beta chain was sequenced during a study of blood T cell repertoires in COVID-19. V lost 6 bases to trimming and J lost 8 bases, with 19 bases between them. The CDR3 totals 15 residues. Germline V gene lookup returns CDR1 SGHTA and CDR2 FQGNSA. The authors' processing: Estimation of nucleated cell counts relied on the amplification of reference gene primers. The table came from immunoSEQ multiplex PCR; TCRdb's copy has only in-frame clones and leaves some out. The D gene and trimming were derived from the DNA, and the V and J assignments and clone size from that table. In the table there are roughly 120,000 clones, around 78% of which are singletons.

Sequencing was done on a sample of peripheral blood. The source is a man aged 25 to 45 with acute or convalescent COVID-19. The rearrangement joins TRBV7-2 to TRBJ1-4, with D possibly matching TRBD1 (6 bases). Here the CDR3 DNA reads TGTGCCAGCAGACTTTCCGGGGGGCGGCTCGAAAAACTGTTTTTT. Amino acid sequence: CASRLSGGRLEKLFF.